These T cell receptor beta chains were read from a single sample in a study of response to subunit inactivated influenza vaccine. Via MiXCR, TCRdb re-called the RT-PCR reads, giving one row per CDR3 protein. The sample holds hundreds of thousands of distinct CDR3 sequences; 11% are singletons and the top ten take approximately 12%. The specimen was PBMCs from blood, collected about 40 days after vaccination. The source of these receptors is a man aged 45 to 65 who received an inactivated influenza vaccine. Both conserved end residues are part of each CDR3. D genes are given only for firm matches. Clone size is given for some rows only: seen once, a few or many times, or a class if the clone is expanded.

>many|TRBV20-1|TRBJ2-5|.
CSALPLQRRVHETQYF
TGCAGTGCTTTACCCCTACAACGGAGGGTTCATGAGACCCAGTACTTC
>few|TRBV13|TRBJ2-5|.
CASSVLWRGKETQYF
TGTGCCAGCAGCGTTTTGTGGCGGGGTAAGGAGACCCAGTACTTC
>few|TRBV6-1|TRBJ2-7|.
CASREDYPYEQYF
TGTGCCAGCAGAGAAGACTACCCCTACGAGCAGTACTTC
>few|TRBV4-3|TRBJ2-1|TRBD2
CASSQDSLLATNEQFF
TGCGCCAGCAGCCAAGATTCTCTACTAGCGACCAATGAGCAGTTCTTC
>few|TRBV7-8|TRBJ2-5|.
CASSFLGTRRGTQYF
TGTGCCAGCAGCTTCCTCGGGACCCGACGGGGGACCCAGTACTTC
>few|TRBV5-1|TRBJ2-7|.
CASTRGSEQYF
TGCGCCAGCACCAGGGGAAGCGAGCAGTACTTC
>few|TRBV6-2/TRBV6-3|TRBJ2-3|.
CASSYVPDTQYF
TGTGCCAGCAGTTACGTCCCAGATACGCAGTATTTT
>few|TRBV10-2|TRBJ2-7|.
CASSFGAGYEQYF
TGCGCCAGCAGTTTCGGGGCAGGCTACGAGCAGTACTTC
>.|TRBV5-1|TRBJ1-2|.
CASSYDSSYGYTF
TGCGCCAGCAGCTATGACAGTTCCTATGGCTACACCTTC
>few|TRBV28|TRBJ2-3|TRBD2
CASSLLLAGGPDTQYF
TGTGCCAGCAGTCTCTTACTAGCGGGAGGGCCAGATACGCAGTATTTT
>.|TRBV6-2/TRBV6-3|TRBJ2-7|.
CASSYYGTYYEQYF
TGTGCCAGCAGTTATTACGGGACCTACTACGAGCAGTACTTC
>.|TRBV29-1|TRBJ1-1|TRBD1
CSVENRGNTEAFF
TGCAGCGTTGAAAACAGGGGTAACACTGAAGCTTTCTTT
>.|TRBV23-1|TRBJ1-2|.
CASSRTGETF
TGCGCCAGCAGCAGAACGGGGGAGACCTTC
>many|TRBV5-1|TRBJ1-2|.
CASSPTGTPIHYGYTF
TGCGCCAGCAGCCCTACCGGGACTCCAATACACTATGGCTACACCTTC
>few|TRBV5-5|TRBJ2-7|TRBD1
CASSSRQGSNYEQYF
TGTGCCAGCAGCTCCCGACAGGGATCAAACTACGAGCAGTACTTC
>many|TRBV20-1|TRBJ1-5|TRBD1
CSVQDRGPGNQPQHF
TGCAGTGTCCAAGACAGGGGGCCTGGCAATCAGCCCCAGCATTTT
>few|TRBV4-2|TRBJ2-7|.
CASSQGAGTGSEQYF
TGTGCCAGCAGCCAAGGGGCGGGAACGGGCTCCGAGCAGTACTTC
>.|TRBV6-1|TRBJ2-7|.
CASAQDSSSSYEQYF
TGTGCCAGCGCCCAAGACAGTTCTAGCTCCTACGAGCAGTACTTC
>many|TRBV7-2|TRBJ2-1|.
CASSLAPTGLVGYNEQFF
TGTGCCAGCAGCTTAGCGCCAACGGGGTTAGTGGGGTACAATGAGCAGTTCTTC